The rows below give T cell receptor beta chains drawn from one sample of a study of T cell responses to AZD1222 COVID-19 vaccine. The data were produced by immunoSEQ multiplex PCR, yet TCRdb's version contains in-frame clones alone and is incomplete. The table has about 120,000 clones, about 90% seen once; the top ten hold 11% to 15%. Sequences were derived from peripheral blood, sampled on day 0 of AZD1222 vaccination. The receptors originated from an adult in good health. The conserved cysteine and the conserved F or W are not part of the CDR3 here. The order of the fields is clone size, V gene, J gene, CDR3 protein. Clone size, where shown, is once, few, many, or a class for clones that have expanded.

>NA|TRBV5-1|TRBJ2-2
ASSHGTSGTSLKNTGELF
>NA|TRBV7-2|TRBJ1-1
ASSSDRFATEAF
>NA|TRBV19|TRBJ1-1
ASRDGTEAF
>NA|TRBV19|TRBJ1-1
ASSIISGGLNTEAF
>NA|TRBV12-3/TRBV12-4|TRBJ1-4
ASGTAGNEKLF
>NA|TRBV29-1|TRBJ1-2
SAAPGHYGYT
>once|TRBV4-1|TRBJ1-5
ASSQDHRDQPQH
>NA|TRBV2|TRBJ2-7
ASSEATENGEQY
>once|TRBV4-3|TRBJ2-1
ASRNRDTHNEQF
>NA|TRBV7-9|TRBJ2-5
ASSLTSGDTKETQY